Each of the 24 T cell receptor beta chains below was sequenced from the same sample in a study of cytotoxic CD8 clonotypes in ibrutinib-treated CLL (dated by TCRdb to 2020 to 2023). This specimen's time point label, interpreted: roughly 2 years on ibrutinib. Library preparation was by the immunoSEQ multiplex PCR assay. Held by TCRdb, this immuneACCESS table contains in-frame sequences only and omits some clones. Under half of the omission traces to an unresolved V gene where checked; the cause of the rest is unknown. Counted in this sample were 110,000 to 150,000 clones; roughly 76% of them appeared once. The top ten clones comprise approximately 5.1% of the sample. The sample here was PBMCs, taken after 24 months of ibrutinib treatment. These receptors all come from a human donor with chronic lymphocytic leukemia.

V is TRBV5-1 and J is TRBJ1-2, with 7 nucleotides matching TRBD1. The CDR3 covers 12 residues. The germline gives CDR1 SGHRS, CDR2 YFSETQ. V lost 5 bases to trimming and J lost 7 bases; unmatched junction nucleotides: 5. The CDR3 sequence: CASSGTDLGYTF. In DNA form, the CDR3 reads TGCGCCAGCAGTGGGACAGACCTTGGCTACACCTTC.

The rearrangement uses TRBV6-1 and TRBJ2-7; D is possibly TRBD1 (6 bases). Trimming stripped 6 bases from V and 4 bases from J, with 16 bases between. The CDR3 sequence is 14 residues long. Germline CDR1 and CDR2: MNHNS and SASEGT. The CDR3 DNA sequence: TGTGCCAGCAGGCCACAGGGCGCCTCATACGAGCAGTACTTC. This gives the protein CASRPQGASYEQYF.

A single count supports this clone. The same CDR3 also results from other DNA sequences found in this sample. The chain joins TRBV7-3 to TRBJ2-3; 7 bases align to TRBD2. V shed 2 bases and J 3 bases; nucleotides not matched to a gene: 2. Looked up from germline, CDR1 is SGHTA and CDR2 is FQGTGA. The CDR3 extends over 14 amino acids. CDR3 DNA: TGTGCCAGCAGCTTAGCGGGAGCTACAGATACGCAGTATTTT. Encoded protein: CASSLAGATDTQYF.

V gene TRBV4-3 combines with J gene TRBJ2-7, with TRBD1 matching 9 bases. V gave up 0 bases and J gave up 3 bases; unmatched junction bases: 3. Germline V gene data show CDR1 as LGHNA and CDR2 as YSLEER. The CDR3 loop spans 15 amino acids. As DNA, the CDR3 is TGCGCCAGCAGCCAAGACCCGGGACAGGGCTACGAGCAGTACTTC. The encoded protein is CASSQDPGQGYEQYF.

The chain joins TRBV7-2 to TRBJ1-1; D unresolved. Trimming pared 1 base from V and 1 base from J, leaving 10 bases between. The CDR3 sequence is 15 residues long. CDR1 is SGHTA, CDR2 FQGNSA, per germline. The CDR3 sequence is CASSLVASQNTEAFF. DNA of the CDR3: TGTGCCAGCAGCTTAGTGGCCAGTCAGAACACTGAAGCTTTCTTT.

The rearrangement links TRBV30 to TRBJ2-7, with a tentative D call TRBD1 (5 bases). Trimming took 5 bases from V and 0 from J, leaving 17 bases between them. Germline V lookup: CDR1 GTSNPN, CDR2 SVGIG (reference sequence). This CDR3 has 15 residues. The CDR3, as DNA: TGTGCCTGGCGGGCCCCGGGCAGGGCCTCCTACGAGCAGTACTTC. Translated: CAWRAPGRASYEQYF. Full variable domain (missing parts from reference TRBV30 and TRBJ2-7): SQTIHQWPATLVQPVGSPLSLECTVEGTSNPNLYWYRQAAGRGLQLLFYSVGIGQISSEVPQNLSASRPQDRQFILSSKKLLLSDSGFYLCAWRAPGRASYEQYFGPGTRLTVT.

The gene calls are TRBV7-8 and TRBJ2-1; 11 positions agree with TRBD2. Germline assignment: CDR1 SGHVS and CDR2 FQNEAQ. V lost 6 bases, J lost 12 bases, and 7 bases stayed unmatched. The CDR3 length is 13 residues. DNA of the CDR3: TGTGCCAGCAGGACTAGCGGGGCCATGGGGCAGTTCTTC. This translates into CASRTSGAMGQFF.

The V gene is TRBV5-1, the J gene TRBJ2-3; no reliable D call. Looked up from germline, CDR1 is SGHRS and CDR2 is YFSETQ. This CDR3 has 14 amino acids. The ends were cut back, 0 bases at V and 4 bases at J, with 9 bases in the middle. The CDR3 DNA reads TGCGCCAGCAGCTTGGGTGGTCAGCCAGATACGCAGTATTTT. Its translation: CASSLGGQPDTQYF.

The sample holds one count of this clone. A junction end diverges from the germline sequence, so it may reflect a read error. V and J are TRBV5-5 and TRBJ2-7, with 7 bases that match TRBD1. The germline gives CDR1 SGHKS, CDR2 YYEKEE (reference sequence). The CDR3 has 12 amino acids. This CDR3 reads CASTLTGFEQYF. As DNA, the CDR3 is TGTGCCAGCACCTTGACAGGGTTCGAGCAGTACTTC. The full variable domain, in which reference TRBV5-5 and TRBJ2-7 provide the parts outside the CDR3, is DAGVTQSPTHLIKTRGQQVTLRCSPISGHKSVSWYQQVLGQGPQFIFQYYEKEERGRGNFPDRFSARQFPNYSSELNVNALLLGDSALYLCASTLTGFEQYFGPGTRLTVT.

The CDR3 region is CASSLGGRFTDTQYF. Written as DNA, the CDR3 is TGTGCCAGCAGCTTAGGAGGCCGGTTCACAGATACGCAGTATTTT. V is TRBV7-2 and J is TRBJ2-3; no definite D call. Germline lookup yields CDR1 SGHTA and CDR2 FQGNSA. The CDR3 is 15 residues long. Trimming removed 1 base from V and 2 bases from J, with 10 bases in between.

The chain carries TRBV28 and TRBJ1-2, with D maybe TRBD1 (5 bases). V lost 3 bases and J lost 3, with 20 bases in between. This CDR3 has 17 residues. The germline V gene has CDR1 MDHEN and CDR2 SYDVKM. The CDR3 sequence is CASSFPFLGQGDYGYTF. The CDR3 nucleotides read TGTGCCAGCAGTTTCCCCTTCCTCGGGCAGGGCGACTATGGCTACACCTTC.

This chain links TRBV5-1 with TRBJ2-3, with 7 bases identical to TRBD2. The ends lost 5 bases at V and 0 bases at J; junction bases unmatched: 3. CDR1 is SGHRS and CDR2 is YFSETQ in the germline V gene. CDR3 length: 14 residues. CDR3 DNA sequence: TGCGCCAGCAGGAGCGGGACTAGCACAGATACGCAGTATTTT. This encodes CASRSGTSTDTQYF. The full variable domain, rest sourced from reference TRBV5-1 and TRBJ2-3, is KAGVTQTPRYLIKTRGQQVTLSCSPISGHRSVSWYQQTPGQGLQFLFEYFSETQRNKGNFPGRFSGRQFSNSRSEMNVSTLELGDSALYLCASRSGTSTDTQYFGPGTRLTVL.

The genes are TRBV19 and TRBJ2-1; 10 nucleotides line up with TRBD2. From germline, CDR1 is LNHDA and CDR2 SQIVND (reference sequence). This CDR3 spans 17 amino acids. With 4 bases clipped from V and 5 bases from J, the junction kept 11 bases outside the gene matches. CDR3 loop: CASSSLAGVLLHNEQFF. CDR3 coding DNA: TGTGCCAGTAGTAGCCTAGCGGGAGTATTACTACACAATGAGCAGTTCTTC.

On this clone itself: A much larger clone is a single base away; this may be a read error. For the CDR3, the DNA is TGTGCCAGCAGCTTAGGGGAGAACACTGAAGCTTTCTTT. Its translation: CASSLGENTEAFF. The chain links TRBV7-8 to TRBJ1-1; D gene uncertain. Trimming cost V 1 base and J 1 base, with 4 bases left between them. The CDR3 runs to 13 residues. Germline loops: CDR1 SGHVS, CDR2 FQNEAQ.

The rearrangement joins TRBV9 to TRBJ1-5; weak D call: TRBD1 (5 bases). Trimming removed 5 bases from V and 0 bases from J, with 18 bases in between. The CDR3 runs to 17 residues. Germline V gene data show CDR1 as SGDLS and CDR2 as YYNGEE. CDR3 region: CASSRGGKPDSNQPQHF. CDR3 sequence (DNA): TGTGCCAGCAGTCGGGGGGGAAAGCCCGATAGCAATCAGCCCCAGCATTTT. The full variable domain, in which reference TRBV9 and TRBJ1-5 provide the parts outside the CDR3, is DSGVTQTPKHLITATGQRVTLRCSPRSGDLSVYWYQQSLDQGLQFLIQYYNGEERAKGNILERFSAQQFPDLHSELNLSSLELGDSALYFCASSRGGKPDSNQPQHFGDGTRLSIL.

V gene TRBV7-2 combines with J gene TRBJ2-7, with TRBD1 matching 9 bases. Germline trimming cut 5 bases from V and 2 bases from J; bases unmatched to any gene: 7. The CDR3 spans 15 residues. CDR1 and CDR2 from the germline V gene are SGHTA and FQGNSA. CDR3 DNA: TGTGCCAGCAGCCAGGAGGGGACAGGGCCCTACGAGCAGTACTTC. It is translated as CASSQEGTGPYEQYF.

V and J are TRBV9 and TRBJ1-4, with 7 bases matching TRBD1. Germline CDR1 and CDR2: SGDLS and YYNGEE. This CDR3 region has 16 residues. J gave up 4 bases and V 5 bases, and 11 bases lay outside the gene matches. DNA of the CDR3: TGTGCCAGCAGTCCGCGGCCCCGACAGGGTAATGAAAAACTGTTTTTT. Translating it yields CASSPRPRQGNEKLFF.

The V and J genes are TRBV7-6 and TRBJ2-5, with D uncertain. From germline, CDR1 is SGHVS and CDR2 FNYEAQ. The length of the CDR3 is 12 residues. V lost 5 bases to trimming and J lost 0 bases, with 4 bases between them. The CDR3 here is CASSKYQETQYF. DNA of the CDR3: TGTGCCAGCAGCAAGTACCAAGAGACCCAGTACTTC.

The chain couples TRBV6-5 to TRBJ1-2, with D tentatively TRBD1 (5 bases). Per germline, CDR1 MNHEY and CDR2 SVGAGI. The length of the CDR3 is 14 residues. Trimming pared 0 bases from V and 8 bases from J, leaving 13 bases between. The CDR3 DNA reads TGTGCCAGCAGTTACTCGGGAGGGGTAAACGGCTACACCTTC. Its protein is CASSYSGGVNGYTF.

This clone has at least ten counts. The chain carries TRBV27 and TRBJ2-7, with 9 bases fitting TRBD2. Germline assignment: CDR1 MNHEY and CDR2 SMNVEV (reference sequence). J lost 2 bases, V lost 6 bases, and 5 bases had no gene match. The CDR3 is made up of 14 amino acids. The CDR3 region is CASRQLAGPYEQYF. The CDR3 DNA reads as TGTGCCAGCAGGCAGCTAGCGGGACCCTACGAGCAGTACTTC.

J is TRBJ2-1 and V is TRBV18; TRBD1 matches 9 bases. The CDR3 is made up of 15 amino acids. Trimming at V came to 2 bases and at J to 7 bases, leaving 6 bases not matched to a gene. Germline-derived CDR1 and CDR2 are KGHSH and LQKENI. The CDR3, as DNA: TGTGCCAGCTCACCAGGACAGGGGATTGGAAATGAGCAGTTCTTC. It is translated as CASSPGQGIGNEQFF.

The count of this clone is one. The rearrangement links TRBV6-4 to TRBJ1-5; D is unresolved. V lost 3 bases to trimming and J lost 2 bases, with 17 bases between them. Looked up from germline, CDR1 is MRHNA and CDR2 is SNTAGT. This CDR3 has 17 amino acids. CDR3 amino acids: CASSDVGHQDRNQPQHF. The CDR3 DNA is TGTGCCAGCAGTGATGTCGGCCACCAGGACCGCAATCAGCCCCAGCATTTT.

In its sample, this clone was seen a few times. The rearrangement joins TRBV28 to TRBJ1-2, with D maybe TRBD1 (5 bases). Germline V gene sequence: CDR1 MDHEN, CDR2 SYDVKM. V was pared by 3 bases and J by 4 bases, with 12 bases between. The CDR3 is made up of 14 amino acids. The CDR3 nucleotides are TGTGCCAGCAGTTTCCGGGGCGAGGGCTATGGCTACACCTTC. Translating gives CASSFRGEGYGYTF.

This clone came up a few times. The rearrangement joins TRBV6-1 to TRBJ1-4, with D tentatively TRBD1 (6 bases). From germline, CDR1 is MNHNS and CDR2 SASEGT. V lost 6 bases to trimming and J lost 8 bases, with 16 bases between them. The CDR3 is 14 residues long. The CDR3 sequence: CASSYEGVWEKLFF. The DNA of the CDR3 is TGTGCCAGCAGCTACGAGGGGGTGTGGGAAAAACTGTTTTTT.